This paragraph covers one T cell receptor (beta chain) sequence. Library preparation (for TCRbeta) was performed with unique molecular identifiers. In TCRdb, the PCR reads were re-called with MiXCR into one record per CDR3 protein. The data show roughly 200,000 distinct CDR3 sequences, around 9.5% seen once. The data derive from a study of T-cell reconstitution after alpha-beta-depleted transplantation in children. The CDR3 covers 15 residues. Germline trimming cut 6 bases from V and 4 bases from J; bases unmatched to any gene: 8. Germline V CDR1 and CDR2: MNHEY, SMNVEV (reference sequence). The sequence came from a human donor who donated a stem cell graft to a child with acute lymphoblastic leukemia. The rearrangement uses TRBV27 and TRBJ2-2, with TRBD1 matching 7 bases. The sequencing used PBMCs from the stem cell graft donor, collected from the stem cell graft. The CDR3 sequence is CASRLGQAGTGELFF. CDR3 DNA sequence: TGTGCCAGCAGACTAGGACAGGCGGGCACCGGGGAGCTGTTTTTT.